This TCR beta chain was recovered during a study of shared clonotypes between healthy human individuals (dated by TCRdb to the early 2020s). Turning to the overall study: The cohort included a few men and two women between 18 and 49 years of age. Leukapheresis yielded between about 0.85 and 9 billion PBMCs per donor. For each donor, three plates each were used for CD4 naive and CD4 memory, two plates were used for CD8 naive, and one plate was used for CD8 memory. To increase sequencing depth and limit assay-specific biases, TCR repertoire library preparation and sequencing were carried out by different laboratories using diverse techniques. The study deeply sequenced blood TCR repertoires of 5 or 6 healthy adults to estimate repertoire size and the extent of clonotype sharing between individuals.

The full study reports these points: Estimated clonotype richness was generally larger for naive than for memory subsets. About 4.5% of naive CD4, 3.5% of naive CD8, about 2.5% of memory CD4, and roughly 0.4% of memory CD8 clonotypes were shared across several donors. Sampling was restricted to blood, and TCR repertoires in tissues likely differ from the TCR repertoires found in blood. Based on pairwise subsampling, the degree of clonotype sharing among donors was expected to be affected by sequencing depth. Compared with non-shared clonotypes, the clonotypes found in all four sorted-subset donors had higher generation probabilities. Because the study included a small number of donors, the genetic and exposure-history diversity represented was limited. Even with the large sequencing depth, rarefaction of the sorted-subset datasets indicated that sequencing was incomplete.

Details on this clone: It lacks a known antigen. The record has no base qualities; no much larger clone is one base away.

The CDR3 runs 20 amino acids, cysteine and phenylalanine included. Only the CDR3 DNA is retained, 60 bases long and in frame from the first base. CDR1 SGHDN and CDR2 FVKESK are derived from the germline V gene. V loses 1 base of germline sequence and J loses 0 bases, and the interval between the two ends is 24 bases. Donors were healthy HIV-negative adults with no recently reported acute infections or vaccinations. Only Caucasian adults living in Nashville, Tennessee, USA were represented among the donors. CD4+ T cells were enriched through magnetic negative selection, after which naive cells were positively selected on CD45RA and the remaining negative fraction served as the memory subset. Blood was collected by leukapheresis, and PBMCs were isolated by Ficoll-Histopaque density gradient centrifugation and then cryopreserved in liquid nitrogen vapor phase. Analytical flow cytometry was used to check the purity and quantity of each magnetically sorted T cell population. Genomic DNA was isolated from every sorted fraction and measured by UV absorbance on a Nanodrop 2000c.

Using the deep immunoSEQ assay, multiplex PCR amplified TCR CDR3 regions from genomic DNA. Genomic DNA extracted from each cell subset was distributed evenly over all wells of several immunoSEQ 96-well plates, and each plate served as one replicate. For sorted subsets, 150 to 250 ng genomic DNA, equal to 25,000 to 35,000 T cell genomes, was loaded into each replicate PCR. The purified libraries were quantified using a Qubit 3.0 fluorometer, sized with a Bioanalyzer 2100, and then quantified again using the KAPA Library Quantification kit. Every immunoSEQ 96-well plate was sequenced on a separate single-read 150-cycle Illumina NextSeq 550 flow cell. As for the authors' bioinformatics: Because the immunoSEQ output held only junctional sequences and lacked quality scores, the filtering could not match the filtering applied to full-length reads. Sequences were annotated with PyIR, a Python wrapper for IgBLAST v1.9, using IMGT germline references to assign V/J genes and CDR3. Any read was removed if the V/J assignment was weak (E-value above 1e-6), the CDR3 was missing, or the read contained stop codons, out-of-frame junctions, or ambiguous translated residues. V3J clonotypes were defined as sequences sharing an identical inferred V gene, J gene, and CDR3 amino acid sequence. To compute the percentage overlap between repertoires, the number of shared unique clonotypes was divided by the size of the smaller repertoire. Richness of each repertoire was evaluated using RTK rarefaction, the Chao1 estimator, and Recon v2.1 estimates of unobserved clonotypes. OLGA was used to compute generation probabilities for all TCRbeta clonotypes that the gDNA method yielded from a few donors. TCRdb limited this immuneACCESS table to in-frame rearrangements with V and J called. A share of clones is missing; checked studies link under half to unresolved V genes, and the rest is unexplained. V, J and clone size are those of that table, while D and trimming were read from the DNA. The sample contains hundreds of thousands of clones, around 72% of them found a single time. The ten largest clones add up to 1.8% of the sample.

The sequencing sample was made of memory CD4+ T cells sorted from blood. In the paper's terms, the cell subset or site label means: CD45RA-negative fraction. The receptor chain draws on TRBV14 and TRBJ2-5; the D gene cannot be resolved beyond TRBD1 or TRBD2, each matching 5 bases. This clonotype originated in a woman aged 25-40 years in good health. CDR3 sequence: CASSQGGTPEAAWYQETQYF. The DNA sequence is given as TGTGCCAGCAGCCAAGGAGGGACCCCTGAGGCTGCTTGGTACCAAGAGACCCAGTACTTC.